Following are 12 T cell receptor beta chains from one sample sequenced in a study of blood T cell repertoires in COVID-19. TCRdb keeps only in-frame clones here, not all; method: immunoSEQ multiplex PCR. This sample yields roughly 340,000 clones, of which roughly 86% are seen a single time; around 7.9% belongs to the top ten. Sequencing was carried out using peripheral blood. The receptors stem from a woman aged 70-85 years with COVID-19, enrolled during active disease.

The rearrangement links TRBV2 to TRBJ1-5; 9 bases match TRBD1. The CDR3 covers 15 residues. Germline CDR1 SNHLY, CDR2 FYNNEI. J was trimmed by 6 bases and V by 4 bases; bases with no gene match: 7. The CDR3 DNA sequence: TGTGCCAGCAGTGGAGGACAGGGGATAGGTCAGCCCCAGCATTTT. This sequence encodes CASSGGQGIGQPQHF. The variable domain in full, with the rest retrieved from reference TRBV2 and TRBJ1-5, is EPEVTQTPSHQVTQMGQEVILRCVPISNHLYFYWYRQILGQKVEFLVSFYNNEISEKSEIFDDQFSVERPDGSNFTLKIRSTKLEDSAMYFCASSGGQGIGQPQHFGDGTRLSIL.

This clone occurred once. The DNA of the CDR3 is TGTGCCAGTAGTCGACCCCCGGGAGGCAATCAGCCCCAGCATTTT. Amino acid sequence: CASSRPPGGNQPQHF. The rearrangement uses TRBV19 and TRBJ1-5; D is undetermined. CDR1 LNHDA and CDR2 SQIVND come from the germline V gene (reference sequence). The CDR3 consists of 15 residues. Trimming left V 5 bases short and J 2 bases short, with 13 bases between.

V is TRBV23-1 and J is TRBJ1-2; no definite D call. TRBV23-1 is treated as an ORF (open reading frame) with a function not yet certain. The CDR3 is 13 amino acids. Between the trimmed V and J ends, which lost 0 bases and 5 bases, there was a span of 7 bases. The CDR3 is CASSQSLVYGYTF. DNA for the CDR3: TGCGCCAGCAGTCAATCATTAGTATATGGCTACACCTTC.

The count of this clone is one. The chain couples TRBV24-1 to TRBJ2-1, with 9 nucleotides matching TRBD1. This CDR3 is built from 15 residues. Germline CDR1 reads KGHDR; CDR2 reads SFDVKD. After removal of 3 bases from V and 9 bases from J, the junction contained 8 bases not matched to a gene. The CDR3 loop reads CATSDPRTGATEQFF. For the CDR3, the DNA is TGTGCCACCAGTGATCCCAGGACAGGGGCGACTGAGCAGTTCTTC.

CDR3 nucleotide sequence: TGTGCCAGCAGCCCCCGACAGGGTACTGAAAAACTGTTTTTT. As protein: CASSPRQGTEKLFF. V usage is TRBV5-4 and J usage is TRBJ1-4, with 7 positions matching TRBD1. CDR1 and CDR2 from the germline V gene are SGHNT and YYREEE (reference sequence). V gave up 4 bases and J gave up 7 bases; unmatched junction bases: 7. CDR3 length equals 14 residues.

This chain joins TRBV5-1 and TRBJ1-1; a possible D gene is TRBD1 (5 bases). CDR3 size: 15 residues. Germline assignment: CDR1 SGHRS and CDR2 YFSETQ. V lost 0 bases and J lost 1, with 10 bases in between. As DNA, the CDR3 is TGCGCCAGCAGCTTGGTCCCAGGGCGGAACACTGAAGCTTTCTTT. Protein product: CASSLVPGRNTEAFF.

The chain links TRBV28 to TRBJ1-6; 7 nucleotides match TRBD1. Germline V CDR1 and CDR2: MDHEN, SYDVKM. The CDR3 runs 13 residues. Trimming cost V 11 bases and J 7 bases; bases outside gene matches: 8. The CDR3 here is CAGQTGANSPLHF. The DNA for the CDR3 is TGTGCCGGCCAAACAGGGGCAAATTCACCCCTCCACTTT. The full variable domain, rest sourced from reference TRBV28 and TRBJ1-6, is DVKVTQSSRYLVKRTGEKVFLECVQDMDHENMFWYRQDPGLGLRLIYFSYDVKMKEKGDIPEGYSVSREKKERFSLILESASTNQTSMYLCAGQTGANSPLHFGNGTRLTVT.

The CDR3 DNA follows: TGCGCCAGCAGGAGACAGGCGAACACTGAAGCTTTCTTT. Translation: CASRRQANTEAFF. V and J are TRBV5-1 and TRBJ1-1, with D possibly TRBD1 on 6 matching bases. This CDR3 contains 13 residues. Germline CDR1 is SGHRS and CDR2 is YFSETQ. V was clipped by 5 bases and J by 1 base, with 9 bases between them.

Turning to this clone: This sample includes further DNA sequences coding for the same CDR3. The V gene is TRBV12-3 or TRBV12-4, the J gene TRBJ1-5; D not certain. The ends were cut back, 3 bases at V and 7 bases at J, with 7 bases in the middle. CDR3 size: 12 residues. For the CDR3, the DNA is TGTGCCAGCAGTTTTGGAGGACAGCCCCAGCATTTT. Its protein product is CASSFGGQPQHF.

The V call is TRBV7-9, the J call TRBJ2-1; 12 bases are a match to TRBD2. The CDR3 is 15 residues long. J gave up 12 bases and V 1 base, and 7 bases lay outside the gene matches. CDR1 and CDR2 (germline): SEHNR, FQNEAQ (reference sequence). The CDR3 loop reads CASSLDAGTSGSQFF. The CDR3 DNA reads TGTGCCAGCAGCTTAGACGCCGGGACTAGCGGGTCGCAGTTCTTC.

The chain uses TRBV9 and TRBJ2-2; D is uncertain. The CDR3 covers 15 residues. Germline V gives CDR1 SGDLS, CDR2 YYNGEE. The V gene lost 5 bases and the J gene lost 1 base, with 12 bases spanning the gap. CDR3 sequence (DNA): TGTGCCAGCAGGCCGGGTCTCCTGAACACCGGGGAGCTGTTTTTT. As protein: CASRPGLLNTGELFF.

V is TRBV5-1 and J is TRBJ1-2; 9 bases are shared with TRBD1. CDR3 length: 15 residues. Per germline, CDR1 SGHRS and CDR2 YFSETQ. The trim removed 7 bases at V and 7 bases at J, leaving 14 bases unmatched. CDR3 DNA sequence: TGCGCCAGCTCCCCCGGACAGGGGATTTTTGCTGGCTACACCTTC. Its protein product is CASSPGQGIFAGYTF.